The T cell receptor (beta chain) under discussion was sequenced for a study of blood T cell repertoires in COVID-19. Study details: PBMCs, B-cell-depleted T cells, or T cells provided the cDNA or gDNA that made up the material.

The CDR3 sequence is 16 residues long. The germline V gene encodes CDR1 ENHRY and CDR2 SYGVKD. J gave up 5 bases and V 10 bases, and 11 bases lay outside the gene matches. Here immunoSEQ multiplex PCR was the method, and the copy in TCRdb shows in-frame clones only, minus some. The sample holds 65,000 or so clones, under 95% seen once. Sequencing was done on a sample of peripheral blood. The TCR comes from a man in his 60s with acute or convalescent COVID-19. The gene calls are TRBV10-3 and TRBJ2-1, with 13 nucleotides matching TRBD2. In DNA form, the CDR3 reads TGTGCCAGCGGACTAGCGGGGGATTCAGTACACAATGAGCAGTTCTTC. Translation: CASGLAGDSVHNEQFF.